This T cell receptor (beta chain) was captured by sequencing in a study of cytomegalovirus exposure and HLA in healthy donors. This clone was found once. PCR amplification relied on 60 Vbeta primers (plus 13 Jbeta primers). The method was immunoSEQ multiplex PCR; TCRdb's version includes in-frame clones alone and lacks a portion of them. In the table there are approximately 100,000 clones, 74% of which are singletons. Sample: PBMCs. The TCR sequence derives from a human donor in good health.

The CDR3 nucleotides are TGTGCCAGCAGTTTAAGGGACAGGGTCCACGAGCAGTACTTC. Translation gives CASSLRDRVHEQYF. The chain carries TRBV27 and TRBJ2-7, with 9 positions matching TRBD1. V was pared by 2 bases and J by 5 bases, with 4 bases of the junction left unmatched. Looked up from germline, CDR1 is MNHEY and CDR2 is SMNVEV (reference sequence). The CDR3 extends over 14 amino acids.